This TCR beta chain was identified in a study of T cells in Graves' hyperthyroidism and ophthalmopathy. Authors of the study amplified TCR beta CDR3 regions from RNA transcripts. The study used the HTBI primer set for a first-round RT-PCR of the TCR CDR3. One entry per CDR3 protein results from TCRdb running MiXCR on the multiplex PCR reads. The data contain roughly 300,000 distinct CDR3 sequences, about 25% of them singletons. The CDR3 loop spans 18 amino acids. V was pared by 7 bases and J by 0 bases, with 22 bases between. There are many counts of this clonotype. This chain uses TRBV12-3 or TRBV12-4 with TRBJ1-5; no firm D call. This TCR was recovered from a man aged 35 to 55 with Graves' hyperthyroidism that later progressed to Graves' ophthalmopathy. Specimen: blood. The CDR3, as DNA: TGTGCCAGCACCCCCGGGATTTTGGCTTCCTATAGCAATCAGCCCCAGCATTTT. Protein sequence: CASTPGILASYSNQPQHF.